What follows describes a single T cell receptor (beta chain). Its antigen is not identified. These data originate in a study of CD8+ T cells in alopecia areata. Treatment of the sample: oral pan-JAK inhibitor, 5-10 mg twice daily. Obtained from alopecia areata patients were lesional scalp punch biopsies along with peripheral blood. Germline loops: CDR1 DFQATT, CDR2 SNEGSKA (reference sequence). V was cut by 0 bases and J by 5 bases, with 5 bases left in between. The CDR3 runs 11 residues. Sequencing templates came from extracted RNA that was reverse transcribed into cDNA. The assay was immunoSEQ multiplex PCR, and TCRdb's table has in-frame clones only and misses some. The sample holds roughly 110,000 clones, roughly 84% seen once. Study-wide results and limits: Especially in alopecia totalis/universalis, lesional scalp showed greater clonality than normal scalp did.

The material was CD8+ T cells sorted from blood, obtained at week 24, from a patient treated with tofacitinib. This receptor was taken from a human donor with alopecia areata. The chain carries TRBV20-1 and TRBJ2-7, with D unresolved. The CDR3 DNA is TGCAGTGCTAGAGATATCCACGAGCAGTACTTC. Protein sequence: CSARDIHEQYF.